This T cell receptor (beta chain) was sequenced in a study of control samples from healthy donors and cancer patients. The CDR3 runs to 11 residues. Germline assignment: CDR1 DFQATT and CDR2 SNEGSKA (reference sequence). Deletions cut 0 bases from V and 4 bases from J, with 3 bases between. This clone was seen once. The sample holds other DNA sequences that translate to the same CDR3. Data came from immunoSEQ multiplex PCR; TCRdb stores just in-frame clones and leaves some out. The sample has roughly 370,000 clones, about 93% seen once. The TCR was taken from a man in his forties or fifties with head and neck cancer. The chain has TRBV20-1 and TRBJ2-5; D gene ambiguous. Sequencing used PBMCs. Here the CDR3 DNA reads TGCAGTGCTAGAGAGGGAGAGACCCAGTACTTC. This encodes CSAREGETQYF.